Following are 9 T cell receptor beta chains from one sample sequenced in a study of CD8+ T cells in alopecia areata. Sequencing templates came from extracted RNA that was reverse transcribed into cDNA. Sequencing used immunoSEQ multiplex PCR; TCRdb keeps in-frame clones, though not all of them. The sample includes 95,000 to 120,000 clones, approximately 63% of them seen just once. The sequencing input was CD8+ T cells sorted from blood. These receptors were collected from a human donor in good health.

The table lists this clone with many counts. The V gene is TRBV6-6, the J gene TRBJ2-7, with a possible D match to TRBD2 (6 bases). The V gene's germline CDR1 is MNHNY and CDR2 SVGAGI (reference sequence). Between the trimmed V and J ends, which lost 5 bases and 3 bases, there was a span of 11 bases. CDR3 length equals 13 residues. The CDR3 here is CASSQEGLYEQYF. The DNA for the CDR3 is TGTGCCAGCAGTCAGGAGGGCCTCTACGAGCAGTACTTC.

This clone turned up a few times. This chain links TRBV13 with TRBJ1-4; TRBD1 might be the D (6 bases). CDR1 and CDR2 (germline): PRHDT, FYEKMQ (reference sequence). Trimming left V 5 bases short and J 7 bases short, with 14 bases between. The CDR3 has 14 amino acids. The chain's CDR3 is CASSLGADLEKLFF. CDR3 in DNA: TGTGCCAGCAGCCTGGGGGCCGACCTTGAAAAACTGTTTTTT. Combining the CDR3 with reference TRBV13 and TRBJ1-4 gives the whole variable domain AAGVIQSPRHLIKEKRETATLKCYPIPRHDTVYWYQQGPGQDPQFLISFYEKMQSDKGSIPDRFSAQQFSDYHSELNMSSLELGDSALYFCASSLGADLEKLFFGSGTQLSVL.

The rearrangement links TRBV29-1 to TRBJ1-1; D remains unclear. CDR3 length: 11 residues. Germline V gene data show CDR1 as SQVTM and CDR2 as ANQGSEA. Trimming removed 7 bases from V and 2 bases from J, with 8 bases in between. The CDR3 DNA reads TGCAGCGGGCTTGACAACACTGAAGCTTTCTTT. Amino acids: CSGLDNTEAFF.

This clone was recorded a few times. The gene calls are TRBV11-2 and TRBJ2-1, with D perhaps TRBD1 (5 bases). The V gene's germline CDR1 is SGHAT and CDR2 FQNNGV. V lost 8 bases, J lost 0 bases, and 11 bases lay in between. The CDR3 has 14 amino acids. The CDR3 DNA is TGTGCCAGCCGCGGACATGACTCCTACAATGAGCAGTTCTTC. Its protein is CASRGHDSYNEQFF.

The chain couples TRBV13 to TRBJ2-7, with 8 bases aligning to TRBD2. CDR1 and CDR2 from the germline V gene are PRHDT and FYEKMQ (reference sequence). The junction had 7 bases not matched to a gene; V was cut back by 5 bases and J by 1 base. The CDR3 is 15 residues long. DNA for the CDR3: TGTGCCAGCAGCCCGGGAGGGTATGGATCCTACGAGCAGTACTTC. This gives the protein CASSPGGYGSYEQYF.

Worth noting for this clone: Additional DNA sequences in this sample encode the identical CDR3. The rearrangement joins TRBV7-9 to TRBJ1-6; D remains ambiguous. V gave up 5 bases and J gave up 6 bases, with 11 bases separating them. Looked up from germline, CDR1 is SEHNR and CDR2 is FQNEAQ (reference sequence). The CDR3 is 14 residues long. The CDR3 coding sequence is TGTGCCAGCAGCCCTGGACGGAGTAATTCACCCCTCCACTTT. Amino acids: CASSPGRSNSPLHF.

In this sample, this clone turned up many times. This CDR3 is CASSLPGDTQYF. In nucleotides, the CDR3 is TGTGCCAGCAGCCTCCCCGGGGATACGCAGTATTTT. The J gene is TRBJ2-3, the V gene TRBV7-2, with unresolved D. Per the germline V gene, CDR1 is SGHTA and CDR2 is FQGNSA. The CDR3 runs to 12 residues. V was clipped by 5 bases and J by 6 bases, with 9 bases between them.

The chain links TRBV27 to TRBJ2-3; 8 bases agree with TRBD2. This CDR3 region has 16 residues. J was trimmed by 3 bases and V by 7 bases; bases with no gene match: 12. Looked up from germline, CDR1 is MNHEY and CDR2 is SMNVEV (reference sequence). CDR3 bases: TGTGCCAGCAACCCGAGGACTAGCCGGGGGACAGATACGCAGTATTTT. The encoded protein is CASNPRTSRGTDTQYF.

As to this clone: Relative to the germline gene, one junction end is altered; a read error may explain this. V and J are TRBV13 and TRBJ1-1, with D tentatively TRBD1 (6 bases). This CDR3 is built from 12 residues. CDR1 is PRHDT and CDR2 is FYEKMQ in the germline V gene (reference sequence). CDR3 in amino acids: CASSLGGADAFF. CDR3 in DNA: TGTGCCAGCAGCTTAGGGGGGGCTGACGCTTTCTTT.